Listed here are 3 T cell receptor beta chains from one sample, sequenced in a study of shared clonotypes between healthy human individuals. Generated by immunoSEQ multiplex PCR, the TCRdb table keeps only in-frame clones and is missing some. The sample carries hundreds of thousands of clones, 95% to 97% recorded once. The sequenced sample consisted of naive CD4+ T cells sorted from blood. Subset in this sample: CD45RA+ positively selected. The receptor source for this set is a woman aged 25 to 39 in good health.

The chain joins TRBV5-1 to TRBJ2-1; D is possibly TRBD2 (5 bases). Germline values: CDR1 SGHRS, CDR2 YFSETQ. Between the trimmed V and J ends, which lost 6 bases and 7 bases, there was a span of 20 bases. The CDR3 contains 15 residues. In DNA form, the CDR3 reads TGCGCCAGCATAAACGGGGTAGGAACCAATAATGAGCAGTTCTTC. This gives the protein CASINGVGTNNEQFF.

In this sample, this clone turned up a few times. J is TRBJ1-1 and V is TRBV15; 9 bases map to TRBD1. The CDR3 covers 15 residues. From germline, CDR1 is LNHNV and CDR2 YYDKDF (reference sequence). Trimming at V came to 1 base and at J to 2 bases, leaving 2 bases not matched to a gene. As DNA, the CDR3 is TGTGCCACCAGCAGAGCGGGACAGGGAAACACTGAAGCTTTCTTT. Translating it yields CATSRAGQGNTEAFF.

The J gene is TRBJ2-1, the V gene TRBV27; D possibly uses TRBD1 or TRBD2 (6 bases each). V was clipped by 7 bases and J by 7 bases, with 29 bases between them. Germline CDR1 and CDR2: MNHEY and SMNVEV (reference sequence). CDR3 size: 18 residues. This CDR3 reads CASTTLGGIPVQGNEQFF. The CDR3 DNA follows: TGTGCCAGCACCACGCTAGGGGGGATACCGGTACAAGGGAATGAGCAGTTCTTC.